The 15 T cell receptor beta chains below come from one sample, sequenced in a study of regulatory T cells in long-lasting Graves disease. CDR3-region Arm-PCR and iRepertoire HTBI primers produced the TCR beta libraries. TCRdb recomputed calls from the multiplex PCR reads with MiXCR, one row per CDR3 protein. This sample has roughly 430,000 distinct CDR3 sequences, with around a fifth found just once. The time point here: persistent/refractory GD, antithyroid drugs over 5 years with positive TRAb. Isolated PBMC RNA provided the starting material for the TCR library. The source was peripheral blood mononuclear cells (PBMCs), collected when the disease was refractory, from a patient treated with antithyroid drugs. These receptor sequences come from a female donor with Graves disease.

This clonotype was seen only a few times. CDR3 in DNA: TGCAGTGCTAGAGACCCGACAAGCCCTAATGAAAAACTGTTTTTT. Amino acids: CSARDPTSPNEKLFF. V gene TRBV20-1 combines with J gene TRBJ1-4; the D is unclear. V was pared by 0 bases and J by 3 bases, with 11 bases between. Germline values: CDR1 DFQATT, CDR2 SNEGSKA (reference sequence). CDR3 length: 15 amino acids.

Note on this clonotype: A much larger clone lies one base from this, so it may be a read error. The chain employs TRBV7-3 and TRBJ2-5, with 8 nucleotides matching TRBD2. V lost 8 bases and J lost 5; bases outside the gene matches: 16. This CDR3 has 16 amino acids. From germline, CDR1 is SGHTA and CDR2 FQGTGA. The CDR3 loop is CASGPGREVFSETQYF. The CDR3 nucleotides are TGTGCCAGCGGCCCGGGGCGGGAGGTCTTTTCGGAGACCCAGTACTTC.

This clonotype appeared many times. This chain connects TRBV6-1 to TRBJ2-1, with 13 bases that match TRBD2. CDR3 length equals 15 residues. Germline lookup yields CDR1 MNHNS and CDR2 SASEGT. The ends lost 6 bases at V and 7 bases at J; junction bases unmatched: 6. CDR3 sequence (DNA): TGTGCCAGCAGATATCGGACTAGCGGGAGTAATGAGCAGTTCTTC. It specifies CASRYRTSGSNEQFF.

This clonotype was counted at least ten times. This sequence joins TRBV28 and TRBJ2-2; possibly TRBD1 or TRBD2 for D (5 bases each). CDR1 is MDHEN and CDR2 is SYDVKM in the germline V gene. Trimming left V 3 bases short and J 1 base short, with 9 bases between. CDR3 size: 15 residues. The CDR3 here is CASSLGRVNTGELFF. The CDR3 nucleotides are TGTGCCAGCAGTTTGGGGCGGGTGAACACCGGGGAGCTGTTTTTT.

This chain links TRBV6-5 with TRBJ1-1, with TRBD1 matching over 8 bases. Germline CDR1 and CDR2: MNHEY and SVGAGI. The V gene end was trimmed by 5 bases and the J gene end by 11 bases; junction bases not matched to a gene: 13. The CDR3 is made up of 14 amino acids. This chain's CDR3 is CASSVTGAAQWAFF. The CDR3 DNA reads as TGTGCCAGCAGTGTGACAGGGGCCGCTCAGTGGGCTTTCTTT.

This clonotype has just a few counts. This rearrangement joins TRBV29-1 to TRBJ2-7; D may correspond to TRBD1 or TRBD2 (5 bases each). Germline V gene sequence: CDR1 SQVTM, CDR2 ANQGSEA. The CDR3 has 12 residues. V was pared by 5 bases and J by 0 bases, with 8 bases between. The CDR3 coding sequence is TGCAGCGTTTCAGGGAGCTCCTACGAGCAGTACTTC. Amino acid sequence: CSVSGSSYEQYF.

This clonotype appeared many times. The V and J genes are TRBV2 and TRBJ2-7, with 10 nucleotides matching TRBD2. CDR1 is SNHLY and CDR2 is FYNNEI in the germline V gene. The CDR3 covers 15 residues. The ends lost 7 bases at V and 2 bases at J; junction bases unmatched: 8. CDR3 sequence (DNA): TGTGCCAGCATGGTGGGGACTAGCGTACCCTACGAGCAGTACTTC. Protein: CASMVGTSVPYEQYF.

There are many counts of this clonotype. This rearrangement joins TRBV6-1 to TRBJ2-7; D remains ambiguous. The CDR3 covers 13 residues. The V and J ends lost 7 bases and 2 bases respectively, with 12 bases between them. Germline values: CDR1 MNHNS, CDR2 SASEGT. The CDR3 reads CASIGSETYEQYF. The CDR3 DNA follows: TGTGCCAGCATTGGAAGCGAGACCTACGAGCAGTACTTC.

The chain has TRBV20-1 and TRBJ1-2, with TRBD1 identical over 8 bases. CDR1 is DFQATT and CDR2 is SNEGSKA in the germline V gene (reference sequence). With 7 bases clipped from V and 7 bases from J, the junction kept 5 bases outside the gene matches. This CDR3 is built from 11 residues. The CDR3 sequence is CSVETGVGYTF. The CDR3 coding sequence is TGCAGTGTGGAGACAGGGGTTGGCTACACCTTC.

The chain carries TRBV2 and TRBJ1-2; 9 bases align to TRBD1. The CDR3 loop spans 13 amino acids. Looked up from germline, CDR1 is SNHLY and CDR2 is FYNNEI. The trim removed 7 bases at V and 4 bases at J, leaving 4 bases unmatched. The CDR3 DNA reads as TGTGCCAGCATGGGACAGGGAATCTATGGCTACACCTTC. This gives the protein CASMGQGIYGYTF. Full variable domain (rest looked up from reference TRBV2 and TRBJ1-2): EPEVTQTPSHQVTQMGQEVILRCVPISNHLYFYWYRQILGQKVEFLVSFYNNEISEKSEIFDDQFSVERPDGSNFTLKIRSTKLEDSAMYFCASMGQGIYGYTFGSGTRLTVV.

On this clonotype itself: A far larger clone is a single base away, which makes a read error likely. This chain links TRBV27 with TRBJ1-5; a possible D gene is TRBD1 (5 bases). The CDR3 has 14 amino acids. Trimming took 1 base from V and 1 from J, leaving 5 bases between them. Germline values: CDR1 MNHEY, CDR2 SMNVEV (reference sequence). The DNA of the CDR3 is TGTGCCAGCAGTTTATGGGGGAGCAATCAGCCCCAGCATTTT. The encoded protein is CASSLWGSNQPQHF.

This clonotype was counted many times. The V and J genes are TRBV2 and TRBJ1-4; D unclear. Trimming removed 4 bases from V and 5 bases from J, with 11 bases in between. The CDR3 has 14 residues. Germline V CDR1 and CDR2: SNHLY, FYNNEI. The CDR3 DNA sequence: TGTGCCAGCAGTGTAACGGGGAAAAATGAAAAACTGTTTTTT. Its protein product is CASSVTGKNEKLFF.

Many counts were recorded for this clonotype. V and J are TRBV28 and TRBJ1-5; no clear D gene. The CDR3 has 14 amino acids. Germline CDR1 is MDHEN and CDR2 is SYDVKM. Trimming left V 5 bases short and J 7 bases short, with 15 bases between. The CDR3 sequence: CASSTSGFRQPQHF. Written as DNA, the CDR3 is TGTGCCAGCAGTACCTCTGGATTTAGGCAGCCCCAGCATTTT.

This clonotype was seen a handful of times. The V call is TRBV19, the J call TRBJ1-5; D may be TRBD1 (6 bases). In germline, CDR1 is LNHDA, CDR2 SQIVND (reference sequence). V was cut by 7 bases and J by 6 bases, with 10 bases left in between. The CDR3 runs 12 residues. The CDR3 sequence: CASTTQGQPQHF. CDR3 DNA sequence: TGTGCCAGTACTACACAGGGTCAGCCCCAGCATTTT. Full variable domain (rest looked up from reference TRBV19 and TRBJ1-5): DGGITQSPKYLFRKEGQNVTLSCEQNLNHDAMYWYRQDPGQGLRLIYYSQIVNDFQKGDIAEGYSVSREKKESFPLTVTSAQKNPTAFYLCASTTQGQPQHFGDGTRLSIL.

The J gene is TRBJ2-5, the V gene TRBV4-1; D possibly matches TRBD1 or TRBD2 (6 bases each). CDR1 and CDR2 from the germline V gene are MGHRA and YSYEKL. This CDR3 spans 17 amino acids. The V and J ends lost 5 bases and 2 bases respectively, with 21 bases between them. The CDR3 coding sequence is TGCGCCAGCAGCTCGAATAGGGGGGACAAAGCACAAGAGACCCAGTACTTC. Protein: CASSSNRGDKAQETQYF.